This TCR beta chain was observed in a study of T cell responses to AZD1222 COVID-19 vaccine. Broader study findings: The number of AZD1222 recipients seropositive at baseline was only five to seven.

About this clone: The antigen remains unidentified.

From germline, CDR1 is SQVTM and CDR2 ANQGSEA. Trimming took off 6 bases at V and 5 bases at J, with 8 bases between the two ends. The CDR3 is made up of 11 amino acids. Sequencing was performed with immunoSEQ multiplex PCR; in TCRdb, only in-frame clones are kept and a portion is missing. Of under 200,000 clones in the sample, about 88% were seen once. This receptor was obtained from an adult in good health. Here the sequenced sample was peripheral blood, taken on day 0 of AZD1222 vaccination. The V gene is TRBV29-1, the J gene TRBJ2-4, with D hard to call. CDR3 in amino acids: CSVSSENIQYF. The CDR3 DNA is TGCAGCGTCAGCAGCGAAAACATTCAGTACTTC.